This TCR beta chain was recorded in a study of follicular helper T cells after annual influenza vaccination. Across the study: After each seasonal flu vaccination, blood came on days 0, 7 and 28.

Libraries were prepared by immunoSEQ multiplex PCR; TCRdb keeps only in-frame clonotypes and omits some of them. The sample consists of 440 or so clones, roughly four fifths of them appearing once. The CDR3 length is 17 residues. From germline, CDR1 is MDHEN and CDR2 SYDVKM. V dropped 6 bases and J dropped 5 bases, with 25 bases sitting between them. The time point here: 2015-2016 season, pre-vaccination. Sorted blood CD4 subsets were sequenced before and after adults received seasonal inactivated influenza vaccine. Per time point, about 35-110 mL of blood was sampled. V is TRBV28 and J is TRBJ2-5; perhaps D is TRBD1 or TRBD2 (5 bases each). Sequencing used CXCR5+ CD38+ circulating T follicular helper cells from blood, obtained on the day of influenza vaccination. Indicated subset: circulating Tfh, non-naive CD4+CXCR5+PD-1+ (ICOS+CD38+ or ICOS-CD38-). This receptor was obtained from an adult who received the influenza vaccine. The chain's CDR3 is CASSLGLGVGLGETQYF. The DNA of the CDR3 is TGTGCCAGCAGCCTGGGTTTGGGGGTAGGGCTAGGGGAGACCCAGTACTTC.